This T cell receptor (beta chain) was captured in a study of blood T cell repertoires in COVID-19. About the study: Specimens from acute and convalescent COVID-19 originated in the United States, Italy and Spain. T cells, B-cell-depleted T cells, or PBMCs provided the cDNA or gDNA that served as material.

In the original analysis: Reference gene primers were amplified, and this amplification served to estimate nucleated cell counts. The data were produced by immunoSEQ multiplex PCR, yet TCRdb's version contains in-frame clones alone and is incomplete. V and J calls and clone size are copied from that table; D and trimming were computed from the DNA. The sample shows some 20,000 clones, approximately 93% of them seen only once. The sequenced sample consisted of peripheral blood. The sequence came from a human donor in a cohort sampled during active COVID-19.

Here the CDR3 DNA reads TGTGCCAGCAGTTCGACCCACCCCCTGGCAGGGACTGAAGCTTTCTTT. Encoded protein: CASSSTHPLAGTEAFF. This rearrangement joins TRBV28 to TRBJ1-1, with D possibly TRBD1 on 5 matching bases. Germline V gives CDR1 MDHEN, CDR2 SYDVKM. The CDR3 is made up of 16 amino acids. V was clipped by 4 bases and J by 5 bases, with 20 bases between them.